The clone carrying this T cell receptor beta chain has just one count. Its antigen remains unidentified. V was pared by 3 bases and J by 5 bases, with 7 bases of the junction left unmatched. The CDR3 is made up of 14 amino acids. Germline V gene sequence: CDR1 SEHNR, CDR2 FQNEAQ (reference sequence). The data were taken from a study of Ad26.COV2.S vaccination and SARS-CoV-2 variants. Overall study findings and caveats: Reported findings describe substantial breadth in spike-specific CD8+ and CD4+ T cell responses following vaccination. Breadth of non-spike TCRs did not differ between vaccinees and placebo recipients.

Some clones are missing from TCRdb's copy, which holds only in-frame ones; the method was immunoSEQ multiplex PCR. The sample includes 150,000 to 200,000 clones, roughly 89% of them seen just once. The chain uses TRBV7-9 and TRBJ2-7, with TRBD2 matching over 7 bases. Specimen: peripheral blood, collected after recovery from COVID-19. The sequence was obtained from a human donor who had recovered from COVID-19. CDR3 in DNA: TGTGCCAGCAGCTTGGACGGGAGGATCAACGAGCAGTACTTC. Translation gives CASSLDGRINEQYF.